The sequence of this T cell receptor (beta chain) was determined in a study of graft-versus-host responses after intestinal transplantation. Study in general: Transplantation in recipients was multivisceral, liver-intestinal, or isolated intestinal. Uniformly, recipients were administered anti-thymocyte globulin induction with subsequent tacrolimus and steroids for approximately three years.

Overall study results and limits: Early after transplant, HvG clones declined as circulating GvH clones peaked. There were GvH clones found in recipient marrow, and some of them appeared first in ileum or blood.

Produced via immunoSEQ multiplex PCR; TCRdb's table is partial and in-frame only. The repertoire holds 100,000 or so clones, about 92% seen once, with 2% to 2.5% in the top ten. In the case of this clone: The antigen is unknown.

J gave up 4 bases and V 4 bases, and 3 bases lay outside the gene matches. Looked up from germline, CDR1 is SGDLS and CDR2 is YYNGEE. The CDR3 is 14 amino acids. V and J are TRBV9 and TRBJ1-1; 11 bases agree with TRBD1. This receptor was taken from a human donor who received an intestinal transplant. Sequenced here: unstimulated CD8+ T cells sorted from spleen or lymph node cells, sampled before intestinal transplant. The CDR3: CASSHGQGATEAFF. The CDR3 DNA sequence: TGTGCCAGCAGCCACGGACAGGGGGCCACTGAAGCTTTCTTT.